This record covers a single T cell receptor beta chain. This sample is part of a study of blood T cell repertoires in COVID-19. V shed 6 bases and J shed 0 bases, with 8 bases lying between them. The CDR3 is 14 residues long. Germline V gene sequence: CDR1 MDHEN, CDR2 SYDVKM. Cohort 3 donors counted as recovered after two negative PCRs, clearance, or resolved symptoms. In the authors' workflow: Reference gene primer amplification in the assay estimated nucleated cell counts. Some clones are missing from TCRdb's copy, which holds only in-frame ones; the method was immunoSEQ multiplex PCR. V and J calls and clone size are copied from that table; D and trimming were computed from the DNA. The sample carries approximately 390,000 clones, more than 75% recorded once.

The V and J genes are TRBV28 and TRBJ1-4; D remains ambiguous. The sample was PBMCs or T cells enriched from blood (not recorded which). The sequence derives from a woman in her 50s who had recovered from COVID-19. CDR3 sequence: CASSPSATNEKLFF. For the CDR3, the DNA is TGTGCCAGCAGCCCCAGCGCAACTAATGAAAAACTGTTTTTT.